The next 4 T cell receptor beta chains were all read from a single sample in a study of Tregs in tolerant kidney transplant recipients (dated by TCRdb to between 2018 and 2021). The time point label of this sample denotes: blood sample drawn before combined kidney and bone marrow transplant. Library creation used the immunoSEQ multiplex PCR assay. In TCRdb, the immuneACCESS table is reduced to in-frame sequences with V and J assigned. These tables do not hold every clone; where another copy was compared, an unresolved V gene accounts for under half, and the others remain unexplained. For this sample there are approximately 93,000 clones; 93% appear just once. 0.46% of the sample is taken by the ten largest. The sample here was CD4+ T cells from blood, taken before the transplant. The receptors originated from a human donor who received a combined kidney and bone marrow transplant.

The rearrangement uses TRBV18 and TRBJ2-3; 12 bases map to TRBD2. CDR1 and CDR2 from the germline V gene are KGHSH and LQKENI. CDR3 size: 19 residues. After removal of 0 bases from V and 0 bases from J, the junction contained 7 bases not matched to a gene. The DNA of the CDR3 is TGTGCCAGCTCACCACCGCTAGCGGGAGGGTATCGAAGCACAGATACGCAGTATTTT. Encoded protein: CASSPPLAGGYRSTDTQYF.

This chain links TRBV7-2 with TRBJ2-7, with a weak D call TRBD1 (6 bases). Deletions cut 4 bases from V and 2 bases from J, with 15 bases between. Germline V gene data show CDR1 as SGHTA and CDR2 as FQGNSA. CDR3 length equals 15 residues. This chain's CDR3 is CASSSIAWTAYEQYF. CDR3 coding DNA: TGTGCCAGCAGCTCCATTGCTTGGACAGCCTACGAGCAGTACTTC.

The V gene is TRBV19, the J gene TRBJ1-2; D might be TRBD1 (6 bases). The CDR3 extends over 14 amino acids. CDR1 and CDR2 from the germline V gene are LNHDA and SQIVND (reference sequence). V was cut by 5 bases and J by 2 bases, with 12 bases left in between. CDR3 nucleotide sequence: TGTGCCAGTAGTTCCGGACAGAAAAACTATGGCTACACCTTC. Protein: CASSSGQKNYGYTF.

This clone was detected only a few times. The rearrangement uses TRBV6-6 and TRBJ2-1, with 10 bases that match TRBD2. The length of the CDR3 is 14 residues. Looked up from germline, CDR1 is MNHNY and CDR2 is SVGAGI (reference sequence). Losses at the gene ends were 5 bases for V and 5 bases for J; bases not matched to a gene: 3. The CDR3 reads CASSLAGANNEQFF. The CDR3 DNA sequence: TGTGCCAGCAGTCTAGCGGGGGCCAACAATGAGCAGTTCTTC.